The 21 T cell receptor beta chains reported below all come from one sample, sequenced in a study of T cells in Graves' hyperthyroidism and ophthalmopathy. Amplification of TCR beta CDR3 regions used RNA as the template. HTBI primers were used for first-round RT-PCR of the TCR CDR3. A single record per CDR3 protein comes from TCRdb applying MiXCR to the multiplex PCR reads. The data hold hundreds of thousands of distinct CDR3 sequences, with more than 15% observed a single time. Sequenced sample: blood. Receptors originate from a woman aged 18-35 years with Graves' hyperthyroidism.

This clonotype was observed at least ten times. This chain connects TRBV11-2 to TRBJ1-6; 7 bases match TRBD1. The CDR3 contains 16 residues. The J segment lost 10 bases and the V segment lost 4 bases, leaving 13 bases of the junction unmatched. Germline CDR1 and CDR2: SGHAT and FQNNGV. The CDR3 region is CASSSTKRQGSSPLHF. In nucleotides, the CDR3 is TGTGCCAGCAGCTCCACCAAACGACAGGGCAGCTCACCCCTCCACTTT.

This clonotype was counted ten times or more. This chain links TRBV14 with TRBJ1-1; 7 nucleotides agree with TRBD1. The V segment lost 5 bases and the J segment 0 bases; nucleotides outside the gene matches: 15. This CDR3 comprises 18 residues. CDR1 and CDR2 (germline): SGHDN, FVKESK. CDR3 residues: CASSYSPGQTTLNTEAFF. The CDR3 bases are TGTGCCAGCAGCTATAGTCCGGGACAGACAACTCTGAACACTGAAGCTTTCTTT.

In this sample, this clonotype turned up a few times. The V gene is TRBV29-1, the J gene TRBJ2-5, with D unresolved. The CDR3 spans 14 residues. Trimming removed 7 bases at V and 0 bases at J, with 15 bases between. CDR1 and CDR2 from the germline V gene are SQVTM and ANQGSEA. Here the CDR3 reads CSAGIGWYQETQYF. The CDR3 DNA reads TGCAGCGCTGGAATCGGTTGGTACCAAGAGACCCAGTACTTC.

Remarks on this clonotype: One end of the junction does not line up with germline, which may come from a read error. V usage is TRBV10-1 and J usage is TRBJ2-3, with TRBD1 matching 11 bases. Germline-derived CDR1 and CDR2 are WNHNN and SYGVQD (reference sequence). This CDR3 is 17 amino acids long. CDR3 sequence reads: CASGESGTGGRADTQYF. In DNA, the CDR3 is TGCGCCAGCGGTGAGTCGGGGACAGGGGGTCGGGCAGATACGCAGTATTTT.

This clonotype was seen a single time. A clone one base away is much larger, so this may be a read error. This chain joins TRBV6-2 or TRBV6-3 and TRBJ1-1, with 7 positions matching TRBD1. The CDR3 spans 14 residues. Germline values: CDR1 MNHEY, CDR2 SVGEGT. Here the CDR3 DNA reads TGTGCCAGTGCCGGGGGACAGATGAACACTGAAGCTCTCTTT. This gives the protein CASAGGQMNTEALF.

Regarding this clonotype: A read error is possible here, since a much larger clone lies one base away. The V gene is TRBV2, the J gene TRBJ2-7; D call uncertain. Looked up from germline, CDR1 is SNHLY and CDR2 is FYNNEI. This CDR3 comprises 14 residues. V shed 5 bases and J shed 2 bases, with 13 bases lying between them. CDR3 sequence reads: CASSPVHYTYEQYF. The CDR3 DNA reads as TGTGCCAGCAGTCCTGTGCACTACACCTACGAGCAGTACTTC.

This clonotype was counted a few times. V usage is TRBV10-3 and J usage is TRBJ2-2, with D perhaps matching TRBD1 (5 bases). Trimming took off 2 bases at V and 2 bases at J, with 9 bases between the two ends. Germline V lookup: CDR1 ENHRY, CDR2 SYGVKD. This CDR3 spans 15 amino acids. CDR3 loop: CAISERTSNTGELFF. Here the CDR3 DNA reads TGTGCCATCAGTGAGCGGACAAGTAACACCGGGGAGCTGTTTTTT.

The sample holds many counts of this clonotype. The chain links TRBV28 to TRBJ1-5, with TRBD1 matching over 8 bases. The CDR3 has 15 residues. From germline, CDR1 is MDHEN and CDR2 SYDVKM. V lost 6 bases to trimming and J lost 5 bases; unmatched junction nucleotides: 9. The CDR3 bases are TGTGCCAGCAGCATTGGACAGGGTATTCATCAGCCCCAGCATTTT. Translation gives CASSIGQGIHQPQHF.

This clonotype appeared a few times. The chain has TRBV15 and TRBJ2-7, with D perhaps TRBD1 or TRBD2 (5 bases each). The CDR3 is 16 residues long. Germline loops: CDR1 LNHNV, CDR2 YYDKDF (reference sequence). The ends were cut back, 0 bases at V and 6 bases at J, with 18 bases in the middle. The CDR3: CATSRDSGPGALEQYF. CDR3 sequence (DNA): TGTGCCACCAGCAGAGATTCGGGCCCCGGGGCCCTCGAGCAGTACTTC.

This chain connects TRBV11-1 to TRBJ2-2, with 7 bases fitting TRBD1. CDR1 and CDR2 from the germline V gene are SGHAT and FQDESV (reference sequence). The ends lost 4 bases at V and 4 bases at J; junction bases unmatched: 9. This CDR3 comprises 16 residues. The CDR3 DNA follows: TGTGCCAGCAGCTCCCCCTCGACAGGGATCACCGGGGAGCTGTTTTTT. Its translation: CASSSPSTGITGELFF.

The table lists this clonotype with a few counts. V usage is TRBV10-3 and J usage is TRBJ2-5; 13 bases line up with TRBD2. The CDR3 has 16 residues. Germline V CDR1 and CDR2: ENHRY, SYGVKD. The ends lost 4 bases at V and 4 bases at J; junction bases unmatched: 6. This CDR3 reads CAISGTSGRARETQYF. CDR3 DNA sequence: TGTGCCATCAGTGGCACTAGCGGGAGGGCCCGAGAGACCCAGTACTTC.

This clonotype was detected many times. The chain carries TRBV5-8 and TRBJ2-3; 14 positions agree with TRBD2. Trimming took 3 bases from V and 4 from J; bases not matched to a gene: 1. The CDR3 is 15 residues long. Per germline, CDR1 SGHTS and CDR2 YDEGEE. The CDR3 protein is CASSSGLAGADTQYF. As DNA, the CDR3 is TGTGCCAGCAGCTCGGGACTAGCGGGAGCAGATACGCAGTATTTT.

The chain recombines TRBV5-1 with TRBJ1-1; D perhaps matches TRBD1 (6 bases). The V gene lost 2 bases and the J gene lost 0 bases, with 17 bases spanning the gap. The V gene's germline CDR1 is SGHRS and CDR2 YFSETQ. This CDR3 region has 17 residues. In DNA form, the CDR3 reads TGCGCCAGCAGCTTCCTCGCCGGGACAAAGATGAACACTGAAGCTTTCTTT. Translation: CASSFLAGTKMNTEAFF.

The V and J genes are TRBV27 and TRBJ1-2; 7 nucleotides align to TRBD1. The CDR3 has 14 amino acids. The trim removed 3 bases at V and 5 bases at J, leaving 6 bases unmatched. Germline V lookup: CDR1 MNHEY, CDR2 SMNVEV (reference sequence). The CDR3 bases are TGTGCCAGCAGTTTTGGGAGGGGGCGGTATGGCTACACCTTC. This translates into CASSFGRGRYGYTF.

This clonotype has just a few counts. The CDR3 nucleotides are TGTGCCAGCAGTTCTCCAGGACGGAGCTCTGGGGCCAACGTCCTGACTTTC. This translates into CASSSPGRSSGANVLTF. The rearrangement links TRBV27 to TRBJ2-6; D is unresolved. CDR1 MNHEY and CDR2 SMNVEV come from the germline V gene (reference sequence). The CDR3 is 17 amino acids. The V gene lost 4 bases and the J gene lost 0 bases, with 13 bases spanning the gap.

This clonotype was seen ten or more times. This chain uses TRBV7-8 with TRBJ2-3; D perhaps matches TRBD2 (5 bases). This CDR3 is 15 amino acids long. Germline V gene lookup returns CDR1 SGHVS and CDR2 FQNEAQ. V was clipped by 7 bases and J by 6 bases, with 20 bases between them. The CDR3: CASTNPERDSDTQYF. Written as DNA, the CDR3 is TGTGCCAGCACCAACCCTGAGAGGGATTCCGATACGCAGTATTTT.

In this sample, this clonotype turned up a few times. This rearrangement joins TRBV5-6 to TRBJ1-1, with a tentative D call TRBD1 (6 bases). In germline, CDR1 is SGHDT, CDR2 YYEEEE. V was trimmed by 4 bases and J by 1 base, leaving 17 bases between them. The CDR3 contains 16 residues. The CDR3 nucleotides are TGTGCCAGCAGCCCAACGCGACAGGTTAGGAACACTGAAGCTTTCTTT. Protein sequence: CASSPTRQVRNTEAFF.

This clonotype has only a few counts. J is TRBJ2-7 and V is TRBV14, with D perhaps being TRBD1 or TRBD2 (5 bases each). The ends were cut back, 0 bases at V and 2 bases at J, with 17 bases in the middle. The CDR3 runs 17 residues. CDR1 is SGHDN, CDR2 FVKESK, per germline. The DNA of the CDR3 is TGTGCCAGCAGCCAAGATTGGGTCAGGGACGGTGCCTACGAGCAGTACTTC. Amino acids: CASSQDWVRDGAYEQYF.

This clonotype was observed a few times. The chain carries TRBV10-1 and TRBJ2-1; 8 nucleotides agree with TRBD1. This CDR3 is built from 13 residues. CDR1 and CDR2 (germline): WNHNN, SYGVQD (reference sequence). Germline trimming cut 7 bases from V and 9 bases from J; bases unmatched to any gene: 8. The CDR3: CASKRTGKCEQFF. The CDR3 DNA reads as TGCGCCAGCAAAAGGACAGGGAAGTGTGAGCAGTTCTTC.

This clonotype has a count of ten or more. The chain employs TRBV3-1 and TRBJ1-1, with D uncertain. Trimming took 1 base from V and 7 from J, leaving 7 bases between them. CDR1 is LGHDT and CDR2 is YNNKEL in the germline V gene (reference sequence). The CDR3 loop spans 12 amino acids. The DNA for the CDR3 is TGTGCCAGCAGCCAAGTGGGCCTTGAAGCTTTCTTT. Its translation: CASSQVGLEAFF. Drawing the rest from reference TRBV3-1 and TRBJ1-1, the complete variable domain is DTAVSQTPKYLVTQMGNDKSIKCEQNLGHDTMYWYKQDSKKFLKIMFSYNNKELIINETVPNRFSPKSPDKAHLNLHINSLELGDSAVYFCASSQVGLEAFFGQGTRLTVV.

This clonotype showed up many times. The chain has TRBV4-3 and TRBJ2-2, with D possibly called TRBD1 or TRBD2 (5 bases each). The CDR3 loop spans 16 amino acids. Germline CDR1 reads LGHNA; CDR2 reads YSLEER. V shed 2 bases and J shed 5 bases, with 15 bases lying between them. CDR3 loop: CASSQYRDLPTGELFF. The DNA for the CDR3 is TGCGCCAGCAGCCAATATCGGGACCTTCCGACCGGGGAGCTGTTTTTT.